Given below is one T cell receptor (beta chain) in context. The entry originates in a study of Graves' ophthalmopathy and Graves' hyperthyroidism. This CDR3 comprises 16 residues. V shed 0 bases, J shed 5 bases, and the junction held 6 bases outside the gene matches. Germline assignment: CDR1 SGDLS and CDR2 YYNGEE. The TCR beta CDR3 regions underwent amplification from RNA transcripts. HTBI primers served in a first-round RT-PCR, which a second-round multiplex PCR followed. TCRdb reanalysed the multiplex PCR reads using MiXCR and keeps one entry per CDR3 protein. The repertoire holds about 24,000 distinct CDR3 sequences, with about 44% as singletons. No progression to ophthalmopathy over 18 months defined stable hyperthyroidism. The PBMCs originated from roughly 10 ml of fresh peripheral blood.

This clonotype was obtained from an adult woman with stable Graves' hyperthyroidism. Sequenced material: peripheral blood. The chain joins TRBV9 to TRBJ2-5; TRBD2 agrees at 11 bases. The CDR3 DNA reads as TGTGCCAGCAGCGTAGGCCTAGCGGGAGGCGGGGAGACCCAGTACTTC. Its protein product is CASSVGLAGGGETQYF.